Presented here are 17 T cell receptor beta chains from one specimen sequenced in a study of beta chain features in type 1 diabetes. Overall study findings and caveats: Researchers report that Type 1 diabetes patients had moderately but significantly shorter TCRB CDR3s across all four CD4+ subsets.

No antigens are known for them. Sequencing targeted expressed TCRB transcripts, as all isolated RNA had been reverse transcribed. TCRdb keeps only in-frame clones here, not all; method: immunoSEQ multiplex PCR. The table records about 130,000 clones, roughly 10% of them present only once. Source material: central memory CD4+ T cells from blood. The receptor source for this set is a man aged 30 to 45 with type 1 diabetes.

The chain couples TRBV7-2 to TRBJ2-2, with 8 bases identical to TRBD2. From germline, CDR1 is SGHTA and CDR2 FQGNSA. Unmatched junction bases numbered 10, after V lost 3 bases and J lost 7 bases. The CDR3 totals 16 residues. For the CDR3, the DNA is TGTGCCAGCAGCTTCAGGGGCGGGGGGCATGGCGGGGAGCTGTTTTTT. Its protein is CASSFRGGGHGGELFF. The full variable domain, completed using reference TRBV7-2 and TRBJ2-2, is GAGVSQSPSNKVTEKGKDVELRCDPISGHTALYWYRQSLGQGLEFLIYFQGNSAPDKSGLPSDRFSAERTGGSVSTLTIQRTQQEDSAVYLCASSFRGGGHGGELFFGEGSRLTVL.

This clone was picked up a small number of times. This chain uses TRBV11-2 with TRBJ2-5; 9 positions match TRBD2. CDR3 size: 16 residues. Losses at the gene ends were 1 base for V and 5 bases for J; bases not matched to a gene: 8. CDR1 and CDR2 (germline): SGHAT, FQNNGV. The CDR3 sequence is CASSLGSGGLSETQYF. Here the CDR3 DNA reads TGTGCCAGCAGCTTAGGTAGCGGGGGCCTGTCGGAGACCCAGTACTTC.

This clone was detected only a few times. This chain joins TRBV29-1 and TRBJ1-2, with a tentative D call TRBD1 (5 bases). The V and J ends lost 2 bases and 4 bases respectively, with 5 bases between them. Germline V CDR1 and CDR2: SQVTM, ANQGSEA. This CDR3 contains 11 residues. The CDR3, as DNA: TGCAGCGTTGAAAGGGGCTATGGCTACACCTTC. Amino acids: CSVERGYGYTF.

The chain employs TRBV9 and TRBJ2-5; D is ambiguous. Germline CDR1 SGDLS, CDR2 YYNGEE. The CDR3 loop spans 15 amino acids. Trimming cost V 0 bases and J 5 bases, with 14 bases left between them. CDR3 in amino acids: CASSVDLLGSETQYF. Here the CDR3 DNA reads TGTGCCAGCAGCGTAGATCTCCTAGGATCGGAGACCCAGTACTTC. Complete variable domain (other parts from reference TRBV9 and TRBJ2-5): DSGVTQTPKHLITATGQRVTLRCSPRSGDLSVYWYQQSLDQGLQFLIQYYNGEERAKGNILERFSAQQFPDLHSELNLSSLELGDSALYFCASSVDLLGSETQYFGPGTRLLVL.

The V gene is TRBV9, the J gene TRBJ2-4; 10 bases are shared with TRBD2. The germline CDR1 and CDR2 sequences are SGDLS and YYNGEE. Trimming at V came to 3 bases and at J to 6 bases, leaving 9 bases not matched to a gene. This CDR3 spans 16 amino acids. The CDR3 spells CASSALAGGLGNIQYF. CDR3 DNA: TGTGCCAGCAGCGCCTTAGCGGGGGGCTTGGGAAACATTCAGTACTTC. The entire variable domain, with the rest obtained from reference TRBV9 and TRBJ2-4, is as follows: DSGVTQTPKHLITATGQRVTLRCSPRSGDLSVYWYQQSLDQGLQFLIQYYNGEERAKGNILERFSAQQFPDLHSELNLSSLELGDSALYFCASSALAGGLGNIQYFGAGTRLSVL.

This CDR3 is CASSQADSRANYGYTF. The DNA of the CDR3 is TGTGCCAGCAGCCAAGCGGACAGTCGCGCTAACTATGGCTACACCTTC. The chain is built from TRBV4-2 and TRBJ1-2; D perhaps matches TRBD1 (6 bases). The CDR3 is 16 amino acids. Germline V gives CDR1 LGHNA, CDR2 YNFKEQ. Trimming removed 1 base from V and 0 bases from J, with 12 bases in between.

The gene calls are TRBV11-2 and TRBJ2-6; the match to TRBD2 covers 8 bases. V shed 5 bases, J shed 4 bases, and the junction held 13 bases outside the gene matches. Per the germline V gene, CDR1 is SGHAT and CDR2 is FQNNGV. This CDR3 has 18 amino acids. The CDR3 nucleotides read TGTGCCAGCAGCCCCGGGGGGGGAAGGGTGTTGGGGGCCAACGTCCTGACTTTC. Translated: CASSPGGGRVLGANVLTF.

The chain joins TRBV2 to TRBJ2-5; D remains ambiguous. Germline values: CDR1 SNHLY, CDR2 FYNNEI. The CDR3 extends over 10 amino acids. V lost 4 bases to trimming and J lost 7 bases, with 4 bases between them. Here the CDR3 DNA reads TGTGCCAGCAGTGGCGGGACCCAGTACTTC. Residues: CASSGGTQYF.

This clone was recorded a few times. The J gene is TRBJ2-5, the V gene TRBV5-1; TRBD1 agrees at 7 bases. The DNA end lines up better with TRBJ2-7; the J call may be wrong. The germline gives CDR1 SGHRS, CDR2 YFSETQ. This CDR3 has 14 residues. CDR3 sequence reads: CASSLADREYEQYF. CDR3 DNA: TGCGCCAGCAGCTTGGCCGACAGGGAGTACGAGCAGTACTTC.

This clone was detected a few times. This chain links TRBV18 with TRBJ1-2; possible D gene TRBD1, 5 bases. CDR1 is KGHSH, CDR2 LQKENI, per germline. There are 14 residues in the CDR3. V gave up 5 bases and J gave up 2 bases, with 12 bases separating them. This CDR3 is CASSGQRVNYGYTF. The CDR3 DNA sequence: TGTGCCAGCTCAGGACAAAGGGTAAACTATGGCTACACCTTC.

The genes are TRBV29-1 and TRBJ1-2, with D possibly being TRBD1 (6 bases). This CDR3 spans 12 amino acids. Germline-derived CDR1 and CDR2 are SQVTM and ANQGSEA. V lost 4 bases to trimming and J lost 3 bases, with 9 bases between them. This chain's CDR3 is CSVVRTDYGYTF. CDR3 bases: TGCAGCGTTGTAAGGACAGACTATGGCTACACCTTC. Full variable domain (missing parts from reference TRBV29-1 and TRBJ1-2): SAVISQKPSRDICQRGTSLTIQCQVDSQVTMMFWYRQQPGQSLTLIATANQGSEATYESGFVIDKFPISRPNLTFSTLTVSNMSPEDSSIYLCSVVRTDYGYTFGSGTRLTVV.

The CDR3: CASSPPGTGATEAFF. CDR3 DNA sequence: TGTGCCAGCAGCCCCCCGGGTACTGGGGCCACTGAAGCTTTCTTT. The chain recombines TRBV5-4 with TRBJ1-1, with D possibly being TRBD1 (5 bases). CDR3 length equals 15 residues. Germline V CDR1 and CDR2: SGHNT, YYREEE (reference sequence). The V end lost 4 bases, the J end lost 4 bases, and 17 bases lay between the germline ends.

This clone has a handful of counts. CDR3 sequence reads: CASSEAGDRANGYTF. Written as DNA, the CDR3 is TGTGCCAGCAGTGAAGCTGGAGACAGGGCCAATGGCTACACCTTC. The chain couples TRBV2 to TRBJ1-2; TRBD1 agrees at 7 bases. The CDR3 is 15 amino acids. Germline V lookup: CDR1 SNHLY, CDR2 FYNNEI. V was clipped by 0 bases and J by 6 bases; unmatched bases: 7.

In this sample, this clone turned up many times. The rearrangement links TRBV6-6 to TRBJ2-7; 7 bases match TRBD1. Germline CDR1 is MNHNY and CDR2 is SVGAGI (reference sequence). The CDR3 totals 14 residues. The junction had 1 base not matched to a gene; V was cut back by 2 bases and J by 0 bases. This chain's CDR3 is CASSYNRGSYEQYF. CDR3 nucleotide sequence: TGTGCCAGCAGTTACAACAGGGGCTCCTACGAGCAGTACTTC.

This clone was counted only a few times. This sequence joins TRBV14 and TRBJ2-7, with a tentative D call TRBD1 (7 bases). The germline V gene encodes CDR1 SGHDN and CDR2 FVKESK. The CDR3 is 14 residues long. Trimming left V 1 base short and J 6 bases short, with 13 bases between. In nucleotides, the CDR3 is TGTGCCAGCAGCCAAGGCTGGGGGGACAGCGAGCAGTACTTC. This gives the protein CASSQGWGDSEQYF. Filled out from reference TRBV14 and TRBJ2-7, the complete variable domain reads EAGVTQFPSHSVIEKGQTVTLRCDPISGHDNLYWYRRVMGKEIKFLLHFVKESKQDESGMPNNRFLAERTGGTYSTLKVQPAELEDSGVYFCASSQGWGDSEQYFGPGTRLTVT.

The chain uses TRBV18 and TRBJ2-2; TRBD2 aligns across 8 bases. The trim removed 2 bases at V and 0 bases at J, leaving 11 bases unmatched. The germline V gene encodes CDR1 KGHSH and CDR2 LQKENI. There are 19 residues in the CDR3. CDR3 amino acids: CASSPYVSSRGANTGELFF. CDR3 DNA sequence: TGTGCCAGCTCACCATATGTCTCTTCGCGGGGGGCGAACACCGGGGAGCTGTTTTTT.

This chain joins TRBV28 and TRBJ1-4; maybe TRBD1 (5 bases). The ends were cut back, 2 bases at V and 8 bases at J, with 9 bases in the middle. This CDR3 is 13 amino acids long. From germline, CDR1 is MDHEN and CDR2 SYDVKM. The CDR3 DNA reads TGTGCCAGCAGTTTACCAGGGAACGAAAAACTGTTTTTT. Translation gives CASSLPGNEKLFF.